The present TCR beta chain was sequenced within a study of blood T cell repertoires in COVID-19. Study overall: The origin of the acute and convalescent COVID-19 samples was the United States, Italy and Spain.

CDR3 length: 13 residues. Trimming shortened V by 4 bases and J by 3 bases, and 9 bases separated the two germline ends. Germline-derived CDR1 and CDR2 are LNHDA and SQIVND (reference sequence). Method: immunoSEQ multiplex PCR; TCRdb's copy keeps in-frame clones and lacks some. This sample has roughly 110,000 clones, with around 90% found just once. This receptor was obtained from a woman aged 25 to 39 with acute or convalescent COVID-19. The chain has TRBV19 and TRBJ1-1; D may be TRBD1 (5 bases). Specimen: peripheral blood. Here the CDR3 reads CASSTQQDTEAFF. The CDR3 DNA reads as TGTGCCAGTAGTACGCAACAGGACACTGAAGCTTTCTTT. Supplemented by reference TRBV19 and TRBJ1-1, the full variable domain reads DGGITQSPKYLFRKEGQNVTLSCEQNLNHDAMYWYRQDPGQGLRLIYYSQIVNDFQKGDIAEGYSVSREKKESFPLTVTSAQKNPTAFYLCASSTQQDTEAFFGQGTRLTVV.